This TCR beta chain was recorded in a study of T cell repertoires in cytomegalovirus infection. This CDR3 contains 17 residues. Germline CDR1 is SGHVS and CDR2 is FNYEAQ. Note on this clonotype: A clone one base away is much larger, so this may be a read error.

TCRdb called the reads again in MiXCR, with one record for every CDR3 protein. The sample holds approximately 71,000 distinct CDR3 sequences, under 4.5% seen once. Material for sequencing was PBMCs. This TCR came from a human donor in good health (CMV status not recorded). Some clones in this sample may be carry-over from other donors' samples. The chain couples TRBV7-6 to TRBJ2-3, with D maybe TRBD2 (6 bases). CDR3 in DNA: TGTGCCAGCAGCTCCCTCAGACCAGCGGGTTCCACAGGTACGCAGTATTTT. This translates into CASSSLRPAGSTGTQYF. Based on the CDR3 plus reference TRBV7-6 and TRBJ2-3, the full variable domain is GAGVSQSPRYKVTKRGQDVALRCDPISGHVSLYWYRQALGQGPEFLTYFNYEAQQDKSGLPNDRFSAERPEGSISTLTIQRTEQRDSAMYRCASSSLRPAGSTGTQYFGPGTRLTVL.